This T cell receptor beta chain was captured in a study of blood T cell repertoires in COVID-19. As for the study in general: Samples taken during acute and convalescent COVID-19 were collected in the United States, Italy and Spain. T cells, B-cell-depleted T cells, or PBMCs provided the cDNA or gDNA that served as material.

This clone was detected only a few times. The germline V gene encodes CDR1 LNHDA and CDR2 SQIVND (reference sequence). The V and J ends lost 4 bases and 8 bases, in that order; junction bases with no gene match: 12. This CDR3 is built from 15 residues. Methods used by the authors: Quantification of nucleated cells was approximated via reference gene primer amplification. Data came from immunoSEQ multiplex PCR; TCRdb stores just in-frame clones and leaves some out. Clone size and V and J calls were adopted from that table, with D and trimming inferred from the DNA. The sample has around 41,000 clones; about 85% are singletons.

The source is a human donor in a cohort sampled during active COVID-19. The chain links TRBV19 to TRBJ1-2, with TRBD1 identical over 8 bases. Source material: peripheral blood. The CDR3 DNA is TGTGCCAGTAGTACTCACTGGCAGGGGGCTACCGGCTACACCTTC. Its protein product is CASSTHWQGATGYTF.